These T cell receptor beta chains were read from a single sample in a study of OX40 agonist ivuxolimab in advanced cancers. Repertoires were generated with immunoSEQ multiplex PCR, while TCRdb's copy carries only in-frame clones and drops some. The sample contains approximately 37,000 clones, roughly 84% of which appear only once. This specimen consisted of CD4+ or CD8+ T cells sorted from blood, obtained in a trial of the OX40 agonist ivuxolimab. The source is an adult with an advanced solid tumor such as melanoma, head and neck, liver or kidney cancer. Both conserved end residues are part of each CDR3. The D gene is left open where the match is weak. Not all rows give a size; the values are once, few, many and, for expanded clones, a class.

>-|TRBJ2-7|TRBV11-2|-
TGTGCCAGCAGCATCGACGGGGGCAAATCCGGGCAGTACTTC
CASSIDGGKSGQYF
>-|TRBJ2-7|TRBV18|-
TGTGCCAGCTCACCATTAGCGTTCTCCTACGAGCAGTACTTC
CASSPLAFSYEQYF
>TRBD1|TRBJ1-3|TRBV5-1|-
TGCGCCAGCAGCTTGGAGGGACAGGGCGCCTCTGGAAACACCATATATTTT
CASSLEGQGASGNTIYF
>-|TRBJ2-7|TRBV5-1|medium-sized
TGCGCCAGCAGCTCCACCTACGAGCAGTACTTC
CASSSTYEQYF
>-|TRBJ1-2|TRBV6-1|-
TGTGCCAGCAGCCCCGAGGGTAACTATGGCTACACCTTC
CASSPEGNYGYTF
>-|TRBJ2-7|TRBV2|-
TGTGCCAGCAGTGTTGGGCTAGCGAACGAGCAGTACTTC
CASSVGLANEQYF
>-|TRBJ1-4|TRBV5-4|-
TGTGCCAGCAGCTTCACAGGAGATAATGAAAAACTGTTTTTT
CASSFTGDNEKLFF
>TRBD1|TRBJ2-2|TRBV10-2|-
TGCGCCAGCAGTGAGTCGAGCGACAGGGATAACGGGGAGCTGTTTTTT
CASSESSDRDNGELFF
>TRBD2|TRBJ2-1|TRBV6-5|-
TGTGCCAGCAGCCGACTAGCGGGAGGTTATGAGCAGTTCTTC
CASSRLAGGYEQFF
>-|TRBJ1-2|TRBV30|-
TGTGCCTGGAGTGTGTTGAGGGATGGCTACACCTTC
CAWSVLRDGYTF
>-|TRBJ1-3|TRBV6-1|-
TGTGCCAGCAGTGAACAGGGACCTGGAAACACCATATATTTT
CASSEQGPGNTIYF
>TRBD1|TRBJ1-1|TRBV27|-
TGTGCCAGCAGTTCCGCCCGACTCCGGGCCCCAGGGGGAAACACTGAAGCTTTCTTT
CASSSARLRAPGGNTEAFF
>-|TRBJ2-3|TRBV5-1|-
TGCGCCAGCAGCACGGTGGATACGCAGTATTTT
CASSTVDTQYF
>-|TRBJ1-2|TRBV4-1|-
TGCGCCAGCAAGGTGGGCGAGCAGGGACGCTATGGCTACACCTTC
CASKVGEQGRYGYTF
>TRBD1|TRBJ1-2|TRBV7-6|-
TGTGCCAGCAGCCTCCAGGGGGCCGACACCTTC
CASSLQGADTF
>-|TRBJ1-2|TRBV5-5|-
TGTGCCAGCAGCTGGGTTGTCGGCCCGGGCTATGGCTACACCTTC
CASSWVVGPGYGYTF
>-|TRBJ2-4|TRBV7-9|-
TGTGCCAGCAGCCCCCGGGGAAACGTAGCCAAAAACATTCAGTACTTC
CASSPRGNVAKNIQYF
>TRBD1|TRBJ1-2|TRBV4-1|-
TGCGCCAGCAGCCAACCCCCAGGACAGGGGAAGGAACGACGCTATGGCTACACCTTC
CASSQPPGQGKERRYGYTF
>-|TRBJ2-2|TRBV5-1|-
TGCGCCAGCGGATTGAGGGTTAACACCGGGGAGCTGTTTTTT
CASGLRVNTGELFF
>-|TRBJ2-7|TRBV15|-
TGTGCCACCAGCCCCCTTGGGGGCTCCTACGAGCAGTACTTC
CATSPLGGSYEQYF
>TRBD2|TRBJ2-1|TRBV7-2|-
TGTGCCAGCAGCTTACGGGATAGCGGGAGCTATGAGCAGTTCTTC
CASSLRDSGSYEQFF
>-|TRBJ2-6|TRBV16|medium-sized
TGTGCCAGCAGCCAATTGGAAATAGCGCCAAGCTCTGGGGCCAACGTCCTGACTTTC
CASSQLEIAPSSGANVLTF
>-|TRBJ1-2|TRBV19|-
TGTGCCAGTAGTAGTCCTCAAGGAAACTATGGCTACACCTTC
CASSSPQGNYGYTF
>-|TRBJ2-5|TRBV30|-
TGTGCCTGGGGTGGGACTCCTGTGTACTTC
CAWGGTPVYF
>TRBD1|TRBJ2-3|TRBV28|-
TGTGCCAGCAGTTCCGGGACAGAGAGCACAGATACGCAGTATTTT
CASSSGTESTDTQYF
>TRBD1|TRBJ2-2|TRBV28|-
TGTGCCTGGGGGACAGGGGCCAACACCGGGGAGCTGTTTTTT
CAWGTGANTGELFF
>-|TRBJ1-2|TRBV30|-
TGTGCCTGGAGTGAGCAACTAAACTATGGCTACACCTTC
CAWSEQLNYGYTF
>-|TRBJ2-7|TRBV5-1|-
TGCGCCAGCAGCCTCAGGGACTACGAGCAGTACTTC
CASSLRDYEQYF
>TRBD1|TRBJ2-5|TRBV29-1|-
TGCAGCGACCCAGACAGGGCCCTCCTTGGGGCCCAGTACTTC
CSDPDRALLGAQYF
>TRBD2|TRBJ2-7|TRBV2|-
TGTGCCAGCAGAGCTAGCGGGACCTACGAGCAGTACTTC
CASRASGTYEQYF
>TRBD1|TRBJ2-7|TRBV6-1|-
TGTGCCAGCTCTCCGACAGGGGTGCTTCCCTACGAGCAGTACTTC
CASSPTGVLPYEQYF
>-|TRBJ1-1|TRBV18|-
TGTGCCAGCTCACCCCCCGGGGTGCAGCTCATGAACACTGAAGCTTTCTTT
CASSPPGVQLMNTEAFF
>-|TRBJ1-5|TRBV4-2|-
TGTGCCAGCAGCCAAGAAGGTCATCGGGGGTTGTATCAGCCCCAGCATTTT
CASSQEGHRGLYQPQHF
>TRBD1|TRBJ2-5|TRBV18|-
TGTGCCAGCTCCTCAAACAGGGGGCAGACCCAGTACTTC
CASSSNRGQTQYF
>-|TRBJ2-2|TRBV18|-
TGTGCCAGCTCACCCTTAAAAGGGGAGCTGTTTTTT
CASSPLKGELFF
>TRBD1|TRBJ1-5|TRBV6-1|once
TGTGCCAGCAGTGTCCAACAGGGGGGCAATCAGCCCCAGCATTTT
CASSVQQGGNQPQHF
>-|TRBJ2-7|TRBV5-6|-
TGTGCCAGCAGCTTGGCCGGGACACGATACTCCTACGAGCAGTACTTC
CASSLAGTRYSYEQYF
>-|TRBJ2-1|TRBV27|-
TGTGCCAGCAGTCCTTGGACGGATATAAGCTCCTACAATGAGCAGTTCTTC
CASSPWTDISSYNEQFF
>-|TRBJ1-5|TRBV6-1|-
TGTGCCAGCAGTGAGCTCGACAGAATGAATCAGCCCCAGCATTTT
CASSELDRMNQPQHF
>-|TRBJ2-7|TRBV6-1|-
TGTGCCAGCAGTGCGGGGACCCCACAGGGTTCCTACGAGCAGTACTTC
CASSAGTPQGSYEQYF
>TRBD1|TRBJ1-2|TRBV7-9|few
TGTGCCAGCAGCTTAGCGCGGAGGGGGCAGGGAGGCTACACCTTC
CASSLARRGQGGYTF
>-|TRBJ2-7|TRBV28|-
TGTGCCAGCAGGAGCGTCAGGGTCATAAAAAACTACGAGCAGTACTTC
CASRSVRVIKNYEQYF
>TRBD1|TRBJ1-5|TRBV6-1|-
TGTGCCAGCAGTGAAGGGACAGGGACGTACGGCAATCAGCCCCAGCATTTT
CASSEGTGTYGNQPQHF
>-|TRBJ1-6|TRBV30|-
TGTGCCTGGAGATGGCAGGGAAGTGGTTCACCCCTCCACTTT
CAWRWQGSGSPLHF
>-|TRBJ2-7|TRBV15|once
TGTGCCACCAGCAGAGAGGGGAGGGGGACAGCGTTGAGCTCCTACGAGCAGTACTTC
CATSREGRGTALSSYEQYF
>-|TRBJ2-1|TRBV2|few
TGTGCCAGCAACGGGTTCTATGAGCAGTTCTTC
CASNGFYEQFF
>TRBD2|TRBJ2-1|TRBV11-2|-
TGTGCCAGCAGCTTAACCGCTAGCGGGTTTTACAATGAGCAGTTCTTC
CASSLTASGFYNEQFF
>-|TRBJ2-1|TRBV5-1|-
TGCGCCAGCAGCTTGTATTTGTGGGAGGAGGGGAACAATGAGCAGTTCTTC
CASSLYLWEEGNNEQFF
>-|TRBJ2-7|TRBV4-1|-
TGCGCCAGCAGCCGAGACAGGCCCTCGGGGGACGAGCAGTACTTC
CASSRDRPSGDEQYF
>-|TRBJ2-3|TRBV5-1|-
TGCGCCAGCAGCTTGTCGGCTATGGGATCAGATACGCAGTATTTT
CASSLSAMGSDTQYF
>-|TRBJ1-1|TRBV29-1|-
TGCAGCGTTGGAGGCACGATGAACACTGAAGCTTTCTTT
CSVGGTMNTEAFF
>-|TRBJ1-2|TRBV2|-
TGTGCCAGCAGGGAAGGAAACTATGGCTACACCTTC
CASREGNYGYTF
>TRBD1|TRBJ1-1|TRBV18|-
TGTGCCAGCTCACCTAAGCAGGGGGCCGTCGGCACTGAAGCTTTCTTT
CASSPKQGAVGTEAFF
>-|TRBJ1-3|TRBV6-1|-
TGTGCCAGCAGGACAGGATTCTCTGGAAACACCATATATTTT
CASRTGFSGNTIYF
>TRBD1|TRBJ2-2|TRBV25-1|medium-sized
TGTGCCAGCGGACAGGGGGCCGGGGAGCTGTTTTTT
CASGQGAGELFF
>TRBD2|TRBJ2-5|TRBV7-2|-
TGTGCCAGCAGCTTCCCTAAGCGGGGGGCGACTGGAGGGACCCAGTACTTC
CASSFPKRGATGGTQYF
>-|TRBJ1-1|TRBV6-5|-
TGTGCCAGCAGTCAAGCTACGGGAAGAGCTTTCTTT
CASSQATGRAFF
>-|TRBJ2-3|TRBV5-4|-
TGTGCCAGCAGCTCCGGGGCCGCCATACGCAGTATGTCCGATTTT
CASSSGAAIRSMSDF
>TRBD1|TRBJ1-2|TRBV6-6|-
TGTGCCAGCAGTTCGGGACAGTTTAACTATGGCTACACCTTC
CASSSGQFNYGYTF